The rows below give T cell receptor beta chains drawn from one sample of a study of blood T cell dynamics during melanoma immunotherapy. TCRdb keeps only in-frame clones here, not all; method: immunoSEQ multiplex PCR. The table has roughly 12,000 clones, roughly 84% seen once. The material was blood, obtained from a patient treated with checkpoint blockade. These receptors came from a human donor with melanoma. CDR3s include the opening cysteine and the closing phenylalanine or tryptophan.

J gene	V gene	CDR3 protein
TRBJ2-2	TRBV7-2	CASSWSTGGGELFF
TRBJ1-2	TRBV5-1	CASSPRGGGVYGYTF
TRBJ2-7	TRBV19	CASSTPGGTYEQYF
TRBJ1-1	TRBV18	CASSPTDRVWTEAFF
TRBJ2-5	TRBV4-1	CASSQGALAVKETQYF
TRBJ1-2	TRBV7-8	CASSYRDRGANYGYTF
TRBJ2-3	TRBV18	CASSRPWDTQYF
TRBJ2-5	TRBV2	CASSETRKDETQYF
TRBJ2-5	TRBV6-5	CASTSGRGETQYF
TRBJ1-1	TRBV7-2	CASSPSRQADEAFF
TRBJ1-4	TRBV4-3	CASSRDRAPGEKLFF
TRBJ2-2	TRBV9	CASSAQPNKNTGELFF
TRBJ1-2	TRBV30	CAWSQGDYGYTF
TRBJ1-4	TRBV5-6	CASAQGAWEKLFF
TRBJ1-1	TRBV18	CASSPPGTKNTEAFF
TRBJ2-1	TRBV30	CAWSRGTEQFF
TRBJ2-3	TRBV12-5	CASGFGRVPQDTQYF
TRBJ2-5	TRBV6-1	CASSWGTRPQETQYF
TRBJ2-2	TRBV6-5	CASSSTEAWNTGELFF
TRBJ2-2	TRBV2	CASGRAGTGELFF
TRBJ1-1	TRBV2	CASKGGLNTEAFF
TRBJ1-4	TRBV10-1	CASSDGTNEKLFF
TRBJ2-5	TRBV7-2	CASRPPPGTGETQYF
TRBJ1-4	TRBV15	CATRRGQPTNEKLFF
TRBJ1-2	TRBV20-1	CSAQTGGYTF
TRBJ1-5	TRBV6-5	CASSYGSGVNQPQHF
TRBJ2-7	TRBV22-1	CPGSADSAPGLSPEQYF
TRBJ2-5	TRBV30	CAWSTWTGQETQYF
TRBJ2-2	TRBV11-2	CASIRGTVNTGELFF
TRBJ1-2	TRBV6-6	CASSYRGVEGYTF
TRBJ1-2	TRBV19	CASSIGRGNYGYTF
TRBJ1-1	TRBV2	CASSAPGGRMNTEAFF
TRBJ1-6	TRBV27	CASSPGTDNSPLHF
TRBJ1-4	TRBV20-1	CSAFMAEKLFF
TRBJ2-3	TRBV19	CASTSWGRDSTDTQYF
TRBJ1-1	TRBV11-2	CASSLEGVREMNTEAFF
TRBJ2-2	TRBV11-2	CASRQTGGAGELFF
TRBJ2-3	TRBV6-6	CASSDSGGARDTQYF
TRBJ1-4	TRBV19	CASTETFNEKLFF
TRBJ2-7	TRBV19	CASRTQGGYEQYF
TRBJ1-6	TRBV27	CASSPGGVYNSPLHF
TRBJ2-5	TRBV7-2	CASSLASGQTQYF
TRBJ1-5	TRBV10-3	CAISAGQGDQPQHF
TRBJ1-1	TRBV21-1	CASSKIDRGNTEAFF
TRBJ2-3	TRBV5-4	CASSSVVAGGGADTQYF
TRBJ1-4	TRBV18	CASSPRRDQTREKLFF
TRBJ2-7	TRBV9	CASSRPPDSREQYF
TRBJ2-5	TRBV6-1	CASSELRGGPQETQYF
TRBJ2-7	TRBV7-8	CASSSRTGGVLYEQYF
TRBJ2-7	TRBV11-3	CASSLDGLAGSYEQYF
TRBJ1-1	TRBV29-1	CSVTGVGYTEAFF
TRBJ1-1	TRBV7-2	CASSLVFSNTEAFF
TRBJ2-1	TRBV30	CAWSASGNEQFF
TRBJ1-2	TRBV7-9	CASSFSTAGHGYGYTF
TRBJ1-2	TRBV5-8	CASSPLETLGHGYTF
TRBJ2-5	TRBV7-2	CAGALGGAETQYF
TRBJ1-5	TRBV7-3	CASSRFSNQPQHF
TRBJ2-3	TRBV4-3	CASSQGTSGDTQYF